The clone carrying this TCR beta chain was counted a single time. The antigen is unknown. The data belong to a study of CD8 T cells in Susac syndrome. RNA totalling roughly 0.45 to 1 ug underwent reverse transcription with random hexamers. The method of amplification for TCR beta CDR3 was immunoSEQ multiplex PCR, covering 54 Vbeta and 13 Jbeta. TCRdb reanalysed the immunoSEQ multiplex PCR reads using MiXCR and keeps one entry per CDR3 protein. The table records roughly 150,000 distinct CDR3 sequences, roughly 95% of them present only once. Study observations and caveats: CD4+ T cell repertoires in Susac syndrome exhibited no evidence of clonal expansion.

From blood CD8+ and CD4+ T cells, TCR beta sequences were generated. Definite or probable Susac syndrome was diagnosed using recently defined diagnostic criteria. CDR1 is WSHSY, CDR2 SAAADI, per germline. Trimming left V 0 bases short and J 8 bases short, with 13 bases between. The CDR3 spans 14 residues. This chain uses TRBV10-2 with TRBJ1-2; D is undetermined. The TCR comes from a human donor with Susac syndrome. Sequenced input: CD4+ T cells from PBMCs. DNA of the CDR3: TGCGCCAGCAGTGAGTCGGGAGGAATAGACGGCTACACCTTC. Encoded protein: CASSESGGIDGYTF.